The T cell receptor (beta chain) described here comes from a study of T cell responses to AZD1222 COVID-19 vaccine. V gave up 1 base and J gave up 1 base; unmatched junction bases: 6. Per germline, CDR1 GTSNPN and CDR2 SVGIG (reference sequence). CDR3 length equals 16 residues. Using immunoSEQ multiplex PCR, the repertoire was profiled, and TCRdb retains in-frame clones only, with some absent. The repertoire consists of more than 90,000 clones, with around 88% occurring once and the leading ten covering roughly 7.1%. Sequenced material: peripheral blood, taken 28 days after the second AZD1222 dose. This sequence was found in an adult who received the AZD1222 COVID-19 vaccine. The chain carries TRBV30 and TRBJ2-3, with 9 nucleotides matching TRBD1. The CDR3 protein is CAWSGDRDYGTDTQYF. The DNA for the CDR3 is TGTGCCTGGAGTGGGGACAGGGATTACGGCACAGATACGCAGTATTTT.